These T cell receptor beta chains were read from a single sample in a study of blood T cell repertoires in COVID-19. Some clones are missing from TCRdb's copy, which holds only in-frame ones; the method was immunoSEQ multiplex PCR. The table lists around 620,000 clones, around 90% of them singletons, with 0.2% to 0.3% in the top ten. Sample: peripheral blood. These receptors were taken from a woman aged 18-29 years with acute or convalescent COVID-19. The CDR3 runs from the conserved cysteine through the conserved F or W.

J: TRBJ2-7; V: TRBV9; CDR3: CASSGDRGGYEQYF
J: TRBJ2-3; V: TRBV6-4; CDR3: CASSDHSLGSTDTQYF
J: TRBJ2-7; V: TRBV6-2/TRBV6-3; CDR3: CASSYHRDLFEQYF
J: TRBJ2-2; V: TRBV6-1; CDR3: CASREPLGQGVNTGELFF
J: TRBJ2-7; V: TRBV7-9; CDR3: CASSSNRQGPYEQYF
J: TRBJ2-1; V: TRBV5-5; CDR3: CASSLSSGGTNEQFF
J: TRBJ2-1; V: TRBV2; CDR3: CASSESGHGGEQFF
J: TRBJ2-2; V: TRBV6-6; CDR3: CATTVSVGAGELFF
J: TRBJ1-5; V: TRBV27; CDR3: CASSFIRGQPQHF
J: TRBJ2-7; V: TRBV14; CDR3: CASSQRSGGDSYEQYF
J: TRBJ2-1; V: TRBV15; CDR3: CATNHRGLESSYNEQFF
J: TRBJ1-1; V: TRBV11-3; CDR3: CASSYGTGAEAFF
J: TRBJ2-7; V: TRBV10-2; CDR3: CASSELTGHYEQYF
J: TRBJ1-2; V: TRBV7-2; CDR3: CASSFLRTGGLGGYTF
J: TRBJ2-1; V: TRBV27; CDR3: CASSLDSYNEQFF
J: TRBJ2-7; V: TRBV19; CDR3: CATMAGTRGHEQYF
J: TRBJ1-4; V: TRBV6-5; CDR3: CASSWEQINEKLFF
J: TRBJ1-1; V: TRBV27; CDR3: CASSLRLGRVAFF
J: TRBJ1-3; V: TRBV12-5; CDR3: CASDLVAVGNTIYF
J: TRBJ2-5; V: TRBV5-5; CDR3: CASSLDLRETQYF
J: TRBJ1-1; V: TRBV5-1; CDR3: CASAIEMNTEAFF
J: TRBJ1-1; V: TRBV9; CDR3: CASSARLGTEAFF
J: TRBJ1-2; V: TRBV6-5; CDR3: CASSSKPDSFYGYTF
J: TRBJ2-5; V: TRBV7-8; CDR3: CASSLTDNQETQYF